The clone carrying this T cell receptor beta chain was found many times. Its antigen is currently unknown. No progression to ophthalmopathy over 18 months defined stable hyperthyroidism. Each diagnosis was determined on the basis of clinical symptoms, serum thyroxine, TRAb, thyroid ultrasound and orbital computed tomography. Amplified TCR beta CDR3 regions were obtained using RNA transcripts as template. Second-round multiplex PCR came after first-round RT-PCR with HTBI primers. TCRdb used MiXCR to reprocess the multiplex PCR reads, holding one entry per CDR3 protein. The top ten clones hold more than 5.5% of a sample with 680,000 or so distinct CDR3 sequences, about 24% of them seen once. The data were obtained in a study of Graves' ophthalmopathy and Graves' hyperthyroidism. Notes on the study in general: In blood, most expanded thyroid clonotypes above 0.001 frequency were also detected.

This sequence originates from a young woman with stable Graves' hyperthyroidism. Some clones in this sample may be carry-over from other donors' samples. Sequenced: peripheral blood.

CDR3 bases: TGTGCCAGCAGCTTAGTCAGCGGGAGGCTCTACGAGCAGTACTTC. Amino acids: CASSLVSGRLYEQYF. The V gene is TRBV11-2, the J gene TRBJ2-7; the match to TRBD2 covers 9 bases. Germline V gives CDR1 SGHAT, CDR2 FQNNGV. Unmatched junction bases numbered 4, after V lost 1 base and J lost 3 bases. The CDR3 covers 15 residues.